Following are 2 T cell receptor beta chains from one sample sequenced in a study of long-term antiretroviral therapy in people with HIV. The run of the v3.0 immunoSEQ assay was at survey level. Sequenced by immunoSEQ multiplex PCR; TCRdb stores in-frame clones only, minus some. Altogether 36,000 or so clones are present, roughly 80% being singletons, with the ten largest covering approximately 6.5%. The source material was unsorted PBMCs, sampled 0.6 years after starting antiretroviral therapy. These receptors were obtained from a man younger than 35 with HIV.

This clone is large (0.1 to 1%) within its sample. This chain connects TRBV28 to TRBJ2-7; D unresolved. CDR1 and CDR2 from the germline V gene are MDHEN and SYDVKM. V was pared by 7 bases and J by 0 bases, with 13 bases between. The CDR3 loop spans 14 amino acids. The CDR3 sequence is CASTTARLSYEQYF. CDR3 nucleotides: TGTGCCAGCACCACAGCTCGGCTCTCCTACGAGCAGTACTTC. Looking up the rest from reference TRBV28 and TRBJ2-7 gives the full variable domain: DVKVTQSSRYLVKRTGEKVFLECVQDMDHENMFWYRQDPGLGLRLIYFSYDVKMKEKGDIPEGYSVSREKKERFSLILESASTNQTSMYLCASTTARLSYEQYFGPGTRLTVT.

The gene calls are TRBV7-2 and TRBJ2-6; D not resolved. V was cut by 5 bases and J by 2 bases, with 10 bases left in between. The CDR3 sequence is 15 residues long. Germline V gene data show CDR1 as SGHTA and CDR2 as FQGNSA. The CDR3 is CASSAYMPGANVLTF. In DNA form, the CDR3 reads TGTGCCAGCAGCGCCTACATGCCTGGGGCCAACGTCCTGACTTTC.